The text below deals with one TCR beta chain. Germline CDR1 and CDR2: MGHRA and YSYEKL. The CDR3 runs to 16 residues. These data come from a study of T cells expressing NK-cell markers. Reanalyzing the 5' RACE reads, TCRdb keeps one entry per CDR3 protein, without DNA. The ten most abundant clones cover 9.5% to 12% of a sample with 400,000 or so distinct CDR3 sequences. This sequence originates from a woman aged 50 to 60 in good health. This chain uses TRBV4-1 with TRBJ2-1; TCRdb's D call, TRBD2, is unchecked because there is no DNA. Sequencing was carried out using blood T cells: a sorted CD56 or NKG2C T cell subset, CD4+ or CD8+ T cells, or bulk PBMC T cells (not recorded which). CDR3 sequence reads: CASSQDDASGSGEQFF.